These 20 T cell receptor beta chains originate from one sample sequenced in a study of cytomegalovirus exposure and HLA in healthy donors (dated by TCRdb to the late 2010s). The library was prepared using the immunoSEQ multiplex PCR assay. The multiplex PCR relied on a mix of 60 forward primers for TCR Vbeta segments and 13 reverse primers for TCR Jbeta segments. What TCRdb holds here is the immuneACCESS table cut down to in-frame rearrangements. Part of the clones is not present; checked against another copy, under half of the missing clones reflect an unresolved V gene, and the others are unexplained. The table for this sample lists under 150,000 clones; around 75% of them were counted only once. The ten largest clones take up less than 9.5% of the sample. Sequenced sample: PBMCs. The receptors here all came from a woman between 50 and 59 years old in good health and CMV-seropositive.

This clone has just a few counts. This chain uses TRBV5-8 with TRBJ2-1, with D perhaps TRBD2 (5 bases). The V and J ends lost 0 bases and 14 bases respectively, with 15 bases between them. The germline V gene has CDR1 SGHTS and CDR2 YDEGEE. The CDR3 is made up of 13 amino acids. CDR3 sequence (DNA): TGTGCCAGCAGCTTGGGCGGGTCTCTCCGTGAGTTCTTC. Translation: CASSLGGSLREFF.

CDR3 loop: CASSVAVLSWDRVEKLFF. CDR3 bases: TGTGCCAGCAGCGTAGCCGTACTATCCTGGGACAGGGTCGAAAAACTGTTTTTT. V usage is TRBV9 and J usage is TRBJ1-4; 9 bases fit TRBD1. V shed 0 bases and J 8 bases; nucleotides not matched to a gene: 14. The germline V gene has CDR1 SGDLS and CDR2 YYNGEE. The CDR3 contains 18 residues. Full variable domain (rest looked up from reference TRBV9 and TRBJ1-4): DSGVTQTPKHLITATGQRVTLRCSPRSGDLSVYWYQQSLDQGLQFLIQYYNGEERAKGNILERFSAQQFPDLHSELNLSSLELGDSALYFCASSVAVLSWDRVEKLFFGSGTQLSVL.

This clone has a handful of counts. CDR3 sequence reads: CASSYGQIGIAFF. Written as DNA, the CDR3 is TGTGCCAGCAGTTACGGGCAGATAGGCATTGCTTTCTTT. The chain is built from TRBV6-6 and TRBJ1-1; D unresolved. CDR3 length equals 13 residues. The V end was cut by 2 bases, the J end by 11 bases, with 15 bases between. Germline CDR1 and CDR2: MNHNY and SVGAGI (reference sequence).

This rearrangement joins TRBV5-1 to TRBJ2-2, with D perhaps matching TRBD1 (6 bases). Looked up from germline, CDR1 is SGHRS and CDR2 is YFSETQ. Trimming took off 2 bases at V and 2 bases at J, with 10 bases between the two ends. CDR3 length: 15 residues. CDR3 coding DNA: TGCGCCAGCAGCTTCGGGACAACCAACACCGGGGAGCTGTTTTTT. This sequence encodes CASSFGTTNTGELFF.

This chain connects TRBV4-2 to TRBJ2-7, with a tentative D call TRBD2 (5 bases). Germline V lookup: CDR1 LGHNA, CDR2 YNFKEQ. This CDR3 region has 17 residues. V was cut by 2 bases and J by 0 bases, with 17 bases left in between. The CDR3 DNA sequence: TGTGCCAGCAGCCAATACGCGGCTGAGGGCAGCTCCTACGAGCAGTACTTC. Its translation is CASSQYAAEGSSYEQYF.

The table lists this clone with a few counts. The V gene is TRBV5-4, the J gene TRBJ2-7; TRBD1 is a possible D gene (6 bases). This CDR3 contains 12 residues. The V gene's germline CDR1 is SGHNT and CDR2 YYREEE (reference sequence). The V end was cut by 7 bases, the J end by 6 bases, with 14 bases between. CDR3 residues: CASGKTGTEQYF. DNA for the CDR3: TGTGCCAGCGGCAAAACAGGGACCGAGCAGTACTTC.

The chain has TRBV30 and TRBJ2-1; 7 bases agree with TRBD2. The CDR3 contains 13 residues. Germline V lookup: CDR1 GTSNPN, CDR2 SVGIG (reference sequence). J lost 7 bases, V lost 8 bases, and 11 bases had no gene match. The CDR3 DNA follows: TGTGCCCGCGGGGGTCAAGGGAGGAATGAGCAGTTCTTC. Protein: CARGGQGRNEQFF. The whole variable domain, remainder taken from reference TRBV30 and TRBJ2-1, is SQTIHQWPATLVQPVGSPLSLECTVEGTSNPNLYWYRQAAGRGLQLLFYSVGIGQISSEVPQNLSASRPQDRQFILSSKKLLLSDSGFYLCARGGQGRNEQFFGPGTRLTVL.

This chain links TRBV5-4 with TRBJ1-4, with D hard to call. This CDR3 comprises 16 residues. V was cut by 0 bases and J by 2 bases, with 11 bases left in between. Germline CDR1 is SGHNT and CDR2 is YYREEE (reference sequence). CDR3 DNA sequence: TGTGCCAGCAGCTTGGCGGGGATGGGGACTAATGAAAAACTGTTTTTT. As protein: CASSLAGMGTNEKLFF.

V usage is TRBV5-4 and J usage is TRBJ1-2; no firm D call. The CDR3 length is 13 residues. V lost 0 bases, J lost 11 bases, and 14 bases lay in between. CDR1 SGHNT and CDR2 YYREEE come from the germline V gene (reference sequence). The CDR3 sequence is CASSLGLSLVYTF. CDR3 in DNA: TGTGCCAGCAGCTTGGGGCTGTCGTTGGTTTACACCTTC. The whole variable domain, filled in from reference TRBV5-4 and TRBJ1-2, reads ETGVTQSPTHLIKTRGQQVTLRCSSQSGHNTVSWYQQALGQGPQFIFQYYREEENGRGNFPPRFSGLQFPNYSSELNVNALELDDSALYLCASSLGLSLVYTFGSGTRLTVV.

To note about this clone: At one of its ends the junction is not consistent with the germline gene, which may arise from a read error. CDR3 residues: CASSLERGLSTKAFF. The CDR3 DNA sequence: TGCGCCAGCAGCTTGGAGAGGGGGCTGAGCACTAAAGCTTTCTTT. The rearrangement uses TRBV5-1 and TRBJ1-1; TRBD1 matches at 7 bases. The V gene's germline CDR1 is SGHRS and CDR2 YFSETQ. This CDR3 is 15 amino acids long.

The chain joins TRBV25-1 to TRBJ2-2; 10 positions agree with TRBD1. Trimming took 6 bases from V and 3 from J; bases not matched to a gene: 1. Germline V gene lookup returns CDR1 MGHDK and CDR2 SYGVNS. This CDR3 region has 14 residues. The DNA of the CDR3 is TGTGCCAGCAGCGGACAGGGGGACACCGGGGAGCTGTTTTTT. Translation: CASSGQGDTGELFF.

V and J are TRBV7-9 and TRBJ2-3; D is unresolved. Germline CDR1 SEHNR, CDR2 FQNEAQ (reference sequence). This CDR3 comprises 13 residues. V was cut by 2 bases and J by 2 bases, with 5 bases left in between. CDR3 sequence: CASSLPLTDTQYF. The DNA for the CDR3 is TGTGCCAGCAGCTTACCCCTCACAGATACGCAGTATTTT.

The chain couples TRBV7-3 to TRBJ2-3; TRBD2 matches 8 bases. Germline V gene sequence: CDR1 SGHTA, CDR2 FQGTGA. With 6 bases clipped from V and 5 bases from J, the junction kept 13 bases outside the gene matches. The length of the CDR3 is 16 residues. The CDR3 DNA sequence: TGTGCCAGCAGTGATGACAGGCGGGGGGCCCAAGATACGCAGTATTTT. It specifies CASSDDRRGAQDTQYF.

The gene calls are TRBV4-1 and TRBJ2-7; a weak D match, TRBD2 (7 bases). CDR3 length: 15 residues. Looked up from germline, CDR1 is MGHRA and CDR2 is YSYEKL. V lost 7 bases to trimming and J lost 1 base, with 17 bases between them. CDR3 DNA sequence: TGCGCCAGCACCCTCGAGGGGGGGGGTTCCTACGAGCAGTACTTC. Translating it yields CASTLEGGGSYEQYF.

The rearrangement joins TRBV11-2 to TRBJ2-7; 10 bases match TRBD2. This CDR3 is 13 amino acids long. V was clipped by 5 bases and J by 11 bases; unmatched bases: 9. Looked up from germline, CDR1 is SGHAT and CDR2 is FQNNGV. This CDR3 is CASSISLAGEEYF. Written as DNA, the CDR3 is TGTGCCAGCAGCATCAGTCTAGCGGGGGAGGAGTACTTC.

Of note for this clone: The junction does not match germline at one end; this may be a read error. V usage is TRBV15 and J usage is TRBJ1-1; perhaps TRBD1 as D (5 bases). The germline V gene encodes CDR1 LNHNV and CDR2 YYDKDF (reference sequence). CDR3 length: 14 amino acids. CDR3 loop: CATSLDFDSRVSFF. CDR3 nucleotides: TGTGCCACCAGCCTCGATTTCGACAGCCGGGTTTCTTTTTTT.

This chain links TRBV5-1 with TRBJ1-1, with D unclear. The CDR3 length is 11 residues. Germline CDR1 and CDR2: SGHRS and YFSETQ. Deletions cut 0 bases from V and 6 bases from J, with 3 bases between. CDR3 coding DNA: TGCGCCAGCAGCTTGGACTCTGAAGCTTTCTTT. Translation gives CASSLDSEAFF. Variable domain in full (rest from reference TRBV5-1 and TRBJ1-1): KAGVTQTPRYLIKTRGQQVTLSCSPISGHRSVSWYQQTPGQGLQFLFEYFSETQRNKGNFPGRFSGRQFSNSRSEMNVSTLELGDSALYLCASSLDSEAFFGQGTRLTVV.

The V gene is TRBV7-8, the J gene TRBJ2-7, with a possible D match to TRBD1 (5 bases). The CDR3 runs to 13 residues. Trimming cost V 5 bases and J 0 bases, with 8 bases left between them. From germline, CDR1 is SGHVS and CDR2 FQNEAQ. The CDR3 DNA reads as TGTGCCAGCAGCCGACAGATCTCCTACGAGCAGTACTTC. Encoded protein: CASSRQISYEQYF.

As DNA, the CDR3 is TGCAGCGTTAGACAGGTCCTCTACAATGAGCAGTTCTTC. This encodes CSVRQVLYNEQFF. The genes are TRBV29-1 and TRBJ2-1; possibly TRBD1 for D (6 bases). The V and J ends lost 5 bases and 3 bases respectively, with 11 bases between them. Germline V gene sequence: CDR1 SQVTM, CDR2 ANQGSEA. The CDR3 runs 13 residues.

The genes are TRBV12-1 and TRBJ2-5; the D call of TRBD2 is as the table states it, not checked on the DNA. TRBV12-1 is described as a pseudogene. The CDR3 has 18 residues. As DNA, the CDR3 is TGTGCCAGGGCGGATTTCGGCAGCGGGGGGGCCCAGCGGGAGACCCAGTACTTC. Translated, it gives CARADFGSGGAQRETQYF.